These T cell receptor beta chains were read from a single sample in a study of CD4 T cells in relation to SARS-CoV-2 and coronaviruses. Data came from immunoSEQ multiplex PCR; TCRdb stores just in-frame clones and leaves some out. The repertoire consists of some 20,000 clones, with roughly four fifths occurring once and the leading ten covering more than 14%. No antigens are known for them. The sample taken for sequencing was CD4+ T cells from PBMCs, cultured in vitro. The source is a human donor in good health. The CDR3 runs from the conserved cysteine through the conserved F or W. The D gene is left open where the match is weak. Clone size is not always given. Where it is, it says once, few, many or a class for expanded clones.

V gene	D gene	clone size	J gene	CDR3 DNA	CDR3 protein
TRBV2	.	.	TRBJ2-5	TGTGCCAGCAGTGAAACAGTGGTAGGGCAAGAGACCCAGTACTTC	CASSETVVGQETQYF
TRBV5-4	TRBD2	.	TRBJ2-7	TGTGCCAGCAACTTTCGACTAGCGGGGGCAGGAACCTACGAGCAGTACTTC	CASNFRLAGAGTYEQYF
TRBV12-3/TRBV12-4	.	few	TRBJ1-2	TGTGCCAGCAGTCCGCAGGGTGTCGGCTACACCTTC	CASSPQGVGYTF
TRBV18	.	.	TRBJ2-3	TGTGCCAGCTCACCACCGGGTAGCGTTACAGATACGCAGTATTTT	CASSPPGSVTDTQYF
TRBV5-4	.	few	TRBJ2-5	TGTGCCAGCAGCTTGGCTGGGAATCAAGAGACCCAGTACTTC	CASSLAGNQETQYF
TRBV18	.	.	TRBJ1-6	TGTGCCAGCTCACCTGGAGACATGGGATCACCCCTCCACTTT	CASSPGDMGSPLHF
TRBV5-4	TRBD1	once	TRBJ1-2	TGTGCCAGCAGACTGACAGGGGCGGCTGGCTACACCTTC	CASRLTGAAGYTF
TRBV2	.	.	TRBJ2-5	TGTGCCAGCACCAGAACAGTGGGTTCGTGGGAGACCCAGTACTTC	CASTRTVGSWETQYF
TRBV9	TRBD2	.	TRBJ2-3	TGTGCCAGCAGCCCAGGGGGACTAGCGGGAGTTACAGATACGCAGTATTTT	CASSPGGLAGVTDTQYF
TRBV7-2	.	.	TRBJ2-5	TGTGCCAGCAGCCACAGGGTTAATAGAGAGACCCAGTACTTC	CASSHRVNRETQYF
TRBV5-1	.	few	TRBJ2-1	TGCGCCAGCAGCTTGGGGCAGATTGAGAATGAGCAGTTCTTC	CASSLGQIENEQFF
TRBV5-4	.	.	TRBJ1-1	TGTGCCAGCAGCTTAAGGGGCGGCCCTGGGGCTTTCTTT	CASSLRGGPGAFF
TRBV7-2	TRBD1	few	TRBJ1-2	TGTGCCAGCAGCTTAGCAGGGGGCAACTATGGCTACACCTTC	CASSLAGGNYGYTF
TRBV25-1	.	once	TRBJ2-2	TGTGCCAGCAGTGCTGGGAACACCGGGGAGCTGTTTTTT	CASSAGNTGELFF
TRBV7-2	TRBD1	few	TRBJ2-7	TGTGCCAGCAGCGACGGGACAGGGGTAGGCGAGCAGTACTTC	CASSDGTGVGEQYF
TRBV6-2/TRBV6-3	.	few	TRBJ1-5	TGTGCCAGCAGTTACAGTGGAGGCAATCAGCCCCAGCATTTT	CASSYSGGNQPQHF
TRBV7-6	.	.	TRBJ1-5	TGTGCCAGCAGCCCAAAGACAGGCTACCCCAATCAGCCCCAGCATTTT	CASSPKTGYPNQPQHF
TRBV10-3	TRBD1	.	TRBJ1-1	TGTGCCATCAGTGAGTCAAGGGACAGCTCTGAAGCTTTCTTT	CAISESRDSSEAFF
TRBV2	TRBD1	few	TRBJ2-2	TGTGCCAGCGGACGTGACAGGGCCGGGGAGCTGTTTTTT	CASGRDRAGELFF
TRBV19	TRBD1	.	TRBJ1-1	TGTGCCAGCATAGACAGGGGCAAGAACACTGAAGCTTTCTTT	CASIDRGKNTEAFF
TRBV3-1/TRBV3-2	TRBD2	.	TRBJ2-1	TGTGCCAGCAGCCCTCCGGGACTAGTAGGCAATGAGCAGTTCTTC	CASSPPGLVGNEQFF
TRBV6-5	.	.	TRBJ1-1	TGTGCCAGCAGTTACTCGCTAGGTATTGAAGCTTTCTTT	CASSYSLGIEAFF
TRBV6-1	.	large	TRBJ1-2	TGTGCCAGCAGTGACGTGCGGGACACAGGCTACACCTTC	CASSDVRDTGYTF
TRBV2	.	.	TRBJ1-2	TGTGCCAGCAGTCCAAGGACAGACGGAAACTATGGCTACACCTTC	CASSPRTDGNYGYTF
TRBV27	TRBD1	once	TRBJ1-5	TGTGCCAGCAGTCTACGGACAGGGGCAAGCAATCAGCCCCAGCATTTT	CASSLRTGASNQPQHF
TRBV28	.	.	TRBJ2-1	TGTGCCAGCAGTTTATACGGAGGGCCGAGCAATGAGCAGTTCTTC	CASSLYGGPSNEQFF
TRBV3-1/TRBV3-2	.	.	TRBJ1-1	TGTGCCAGCAGCCAAGATTTGTTTAAGAGCGCTGAAGCTTTCTTT	CASSQDLFKSAEAFF
TRBV6-5	.	.	TRBJ1-5	TGTGCCAGCAGTTACTCAGCGGATCGGTGGAATCAGCCCCAGCATTTT	CASSYSADRWNQPQHF
TRBV4-2	TRBD1	few	TRBJ1-3	TGTGCCAGCAGCCAACCGGGGACAGCTGGAAACACCATATATTTT	CASSQPGTAGNTIYF
TRBV2	.	.	TRBJ2-2	TGTGCCCTCTCACCCGGGACAATGAACACCGGGGAGCTGTTTTTT	CALSPGTMNTGELFF
TRBV10-3	.	.	TRBJ1-2	TGTGCCATCAGTGAGGCCGAGGGACCGGGGGTCTATGGCTACACCTTC	CAISEAEGPGVYGYTF
TRBV11-3	TRBD1	few	TRBJ2-1	TGTGCCAGCAGCGGACAGGGGGCGGGTGAGCAGTTCTTC	CASSGQGAGEQFF